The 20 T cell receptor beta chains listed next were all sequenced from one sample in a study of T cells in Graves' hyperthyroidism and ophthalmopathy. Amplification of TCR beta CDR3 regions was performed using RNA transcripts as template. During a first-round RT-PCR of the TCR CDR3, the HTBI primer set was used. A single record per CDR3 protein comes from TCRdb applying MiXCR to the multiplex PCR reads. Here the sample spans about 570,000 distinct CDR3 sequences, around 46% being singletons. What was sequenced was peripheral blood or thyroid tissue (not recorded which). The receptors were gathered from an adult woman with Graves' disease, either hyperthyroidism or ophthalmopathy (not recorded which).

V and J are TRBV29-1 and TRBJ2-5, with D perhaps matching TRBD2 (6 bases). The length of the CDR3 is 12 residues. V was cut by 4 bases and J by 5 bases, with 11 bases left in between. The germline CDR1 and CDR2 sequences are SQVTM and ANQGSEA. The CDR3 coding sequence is TGCAGCGTTGTGGAGGGGCGGGAGACCCAGTACTTC. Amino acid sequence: CSVVEGRETQYF.

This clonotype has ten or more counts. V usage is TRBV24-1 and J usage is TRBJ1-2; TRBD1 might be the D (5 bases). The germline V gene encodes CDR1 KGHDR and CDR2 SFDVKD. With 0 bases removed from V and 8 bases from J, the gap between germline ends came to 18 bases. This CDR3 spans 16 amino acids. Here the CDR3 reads CATSDLHDSSGSGYTF. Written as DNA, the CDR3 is TGTGCCACCAGTGATTTGCACGACAGTTCCGGAAGCGGCTACACCTTC.

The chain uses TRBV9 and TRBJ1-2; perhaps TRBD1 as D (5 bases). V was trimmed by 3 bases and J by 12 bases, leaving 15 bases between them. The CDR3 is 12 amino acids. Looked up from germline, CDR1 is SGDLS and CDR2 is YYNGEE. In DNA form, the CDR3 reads TGTGCCAGCAGCGCAACCGGGGGGAGTGACACCTTC. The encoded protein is CASSATGGSDTF.

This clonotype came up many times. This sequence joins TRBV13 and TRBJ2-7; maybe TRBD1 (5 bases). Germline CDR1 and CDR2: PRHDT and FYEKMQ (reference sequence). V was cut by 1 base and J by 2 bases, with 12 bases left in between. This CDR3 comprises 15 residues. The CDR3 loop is CASSLDAGLTYEQYF. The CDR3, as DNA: TGTGCCAGCAGCTTAGATGCAGGGCTCACCTACGAGCAGTACTTC. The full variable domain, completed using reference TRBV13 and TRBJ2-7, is AAGVIQSPRHLIKEKRETATLKCYPIPRHDTVYWYQQGPGQDPQFLISFYEKMQSDKGSIPDRFSAQQFSDYHSELNMSSLELGDSALYFCASSLDAGLTYEQYFGPGTRLTVT.

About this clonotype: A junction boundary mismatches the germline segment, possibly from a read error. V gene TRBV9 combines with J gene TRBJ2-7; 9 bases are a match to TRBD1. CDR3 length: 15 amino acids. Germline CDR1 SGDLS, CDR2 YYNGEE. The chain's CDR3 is CASSVNGTGSYEQNF. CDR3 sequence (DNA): TGTGCCAGCAGCGTAAACGGGACAGGGTCCTACGAGCAGAACTTC.

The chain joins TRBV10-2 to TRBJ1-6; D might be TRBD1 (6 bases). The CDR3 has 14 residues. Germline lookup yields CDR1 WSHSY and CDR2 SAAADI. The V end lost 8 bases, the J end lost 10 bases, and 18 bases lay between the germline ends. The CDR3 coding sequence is TGCGCCAGCGGCTCCTCAGGGGTGGGCTCACCCCTCCACTTT. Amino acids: CASGSSGVGSPLHF.

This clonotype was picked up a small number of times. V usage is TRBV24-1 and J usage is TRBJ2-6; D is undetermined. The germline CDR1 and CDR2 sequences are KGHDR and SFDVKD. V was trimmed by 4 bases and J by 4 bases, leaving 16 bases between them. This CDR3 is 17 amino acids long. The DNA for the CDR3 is TGTGCCACCAGTGACCCGTTGGCCCCGGCGGGGGCCAACGTCCTGACTTTC. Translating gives CATSDPLAPAGANVLTF.

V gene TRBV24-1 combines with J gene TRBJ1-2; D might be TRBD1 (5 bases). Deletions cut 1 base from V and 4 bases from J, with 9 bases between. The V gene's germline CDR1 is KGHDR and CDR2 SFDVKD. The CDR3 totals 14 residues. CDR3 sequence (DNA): TGTGCCACCAGTGATTTTGAAGGGGTCTATGGCTACACCTTC. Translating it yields CATSDFEGVYGYTF.

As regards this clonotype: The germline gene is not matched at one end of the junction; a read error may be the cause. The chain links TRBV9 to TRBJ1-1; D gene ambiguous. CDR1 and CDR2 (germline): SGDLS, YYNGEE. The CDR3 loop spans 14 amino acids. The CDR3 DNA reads TGTGCCTGCAGCCCCCGCGACGTGAACACTGAAGCTTTCTTT. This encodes CACSPRDVNTEAFF.

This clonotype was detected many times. The CDR3 protein is CASSLAQVFGYTEAFF. CDR3 in DNA: TGTGCCAGCAGCTTGGCCCAGGTTTTTGGGTACACTGAAGCTTTCTTT. This sequence joins TRBV5-4 and TRBJ1-1, with D hard to call. V dropped 0 bases and J dropped 3 bases, with 15 bases sitting between them. The CDR3 extends over 16 amino acids. Germline V lookup: CDR1 SGHNT, CDR2 YYREEE (reference sequence).

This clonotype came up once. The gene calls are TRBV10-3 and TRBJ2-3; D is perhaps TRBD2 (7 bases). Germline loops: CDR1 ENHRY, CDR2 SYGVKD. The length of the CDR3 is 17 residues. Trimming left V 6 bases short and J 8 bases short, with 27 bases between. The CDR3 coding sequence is TGTGCCATCAGACCCACCGCCTCTGGGGGGGCGAGTGGTACGCAGTATTTT. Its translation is CAIRPTASGGASGTQYF.

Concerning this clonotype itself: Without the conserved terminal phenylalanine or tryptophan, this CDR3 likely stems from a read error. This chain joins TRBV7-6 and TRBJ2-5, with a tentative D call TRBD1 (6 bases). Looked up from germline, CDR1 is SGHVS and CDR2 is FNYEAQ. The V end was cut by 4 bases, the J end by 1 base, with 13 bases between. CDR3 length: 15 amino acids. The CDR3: CASSSKGQPQETQYV. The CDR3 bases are TGTGCCAGCAGCTCGAAAGGACAGCCCCAAGAGACCCAGTACGTC.

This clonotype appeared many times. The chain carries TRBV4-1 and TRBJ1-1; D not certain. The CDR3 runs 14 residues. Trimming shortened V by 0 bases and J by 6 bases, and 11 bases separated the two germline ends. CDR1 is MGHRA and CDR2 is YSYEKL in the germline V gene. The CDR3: CASSQDGELPEAFF. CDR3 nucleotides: TGCGCCAGCAGCCAAGATGGCGAACTTCCTGAAGCTTTCTTT.

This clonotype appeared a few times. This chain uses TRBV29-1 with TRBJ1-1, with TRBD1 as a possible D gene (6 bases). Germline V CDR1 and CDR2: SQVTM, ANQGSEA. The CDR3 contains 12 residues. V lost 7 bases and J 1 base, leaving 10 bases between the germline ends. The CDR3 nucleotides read TGCAGCGCCACCAGGGGGAACACTGAAGCTTTCTTT. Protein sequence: CSATRGNTEAFF.

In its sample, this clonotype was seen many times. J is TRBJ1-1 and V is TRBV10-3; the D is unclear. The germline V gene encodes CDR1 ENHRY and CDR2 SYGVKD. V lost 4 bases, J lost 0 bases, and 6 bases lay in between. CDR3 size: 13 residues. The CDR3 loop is CAISGTVNTEAFF. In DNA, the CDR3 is TGTGCCATCAGTGGGACGGTGAACACTGAAGCTTTCTTT.

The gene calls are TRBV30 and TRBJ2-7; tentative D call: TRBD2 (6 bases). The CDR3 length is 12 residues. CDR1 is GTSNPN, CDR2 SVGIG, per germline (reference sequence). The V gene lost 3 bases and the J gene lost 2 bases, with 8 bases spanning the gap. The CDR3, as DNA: TGTGCCTGGAGAGGGGAGGCCTACGAGCAGTACTTC. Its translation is CAWRGEAYEQYF.

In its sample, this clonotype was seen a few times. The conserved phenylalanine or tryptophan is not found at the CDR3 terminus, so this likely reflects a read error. The CDR3 reads CASSPDSSDYEQYL. The CDR3 nucleotides read TGTGCCAGCAGTCCTGACAGTTCAGACTACGAGCAGTACCTC. This chain joins TRBV11-1 and TRBJ2-7; maybe TRBD1 (5 bases). The CDR3 spans 14 residues. Germline CDR1 reads SGHAT; CDR2 reads FQDESV (reference sequence). V lost 6 bases to trimming and J lost 3 bases, with 15 bases between them.

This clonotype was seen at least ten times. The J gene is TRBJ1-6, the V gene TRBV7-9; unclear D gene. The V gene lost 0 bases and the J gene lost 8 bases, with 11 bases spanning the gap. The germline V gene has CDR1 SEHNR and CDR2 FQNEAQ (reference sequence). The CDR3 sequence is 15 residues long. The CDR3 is CASSLAAALDSPLHF. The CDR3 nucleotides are TGTGCCAGCAGCTTAGCTGCGGCTTTGGATTCACCCCTCCACTTT. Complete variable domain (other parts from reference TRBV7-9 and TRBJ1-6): DTGVSQNPRHKITKRGQNVTFRCDPISEHNRLYWYRQTLGQGPEFLTYFQNEAQLEKSRLLSDRFSAERPKGSFSTLEIQRTEQGDSAMYLCASSLAAALDSPLHFGNGTRLTVT.

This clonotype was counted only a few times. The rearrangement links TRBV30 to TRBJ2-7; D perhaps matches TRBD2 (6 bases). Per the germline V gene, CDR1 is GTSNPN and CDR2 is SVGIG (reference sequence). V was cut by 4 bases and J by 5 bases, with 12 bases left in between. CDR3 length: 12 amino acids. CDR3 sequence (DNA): TGTGCCTGGACTACACTAGCAAACGAGCAGTACTTC. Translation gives CAWTTLANEQYF.

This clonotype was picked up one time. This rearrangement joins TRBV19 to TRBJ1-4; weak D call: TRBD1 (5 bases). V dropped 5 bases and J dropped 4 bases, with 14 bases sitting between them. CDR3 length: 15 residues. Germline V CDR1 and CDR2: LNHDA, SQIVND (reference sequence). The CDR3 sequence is CASSERQTFNEKLFF. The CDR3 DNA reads TGTGCCAGTAGTGAACGACAGACGTTTAATGAAAAACTGTTTTTT.